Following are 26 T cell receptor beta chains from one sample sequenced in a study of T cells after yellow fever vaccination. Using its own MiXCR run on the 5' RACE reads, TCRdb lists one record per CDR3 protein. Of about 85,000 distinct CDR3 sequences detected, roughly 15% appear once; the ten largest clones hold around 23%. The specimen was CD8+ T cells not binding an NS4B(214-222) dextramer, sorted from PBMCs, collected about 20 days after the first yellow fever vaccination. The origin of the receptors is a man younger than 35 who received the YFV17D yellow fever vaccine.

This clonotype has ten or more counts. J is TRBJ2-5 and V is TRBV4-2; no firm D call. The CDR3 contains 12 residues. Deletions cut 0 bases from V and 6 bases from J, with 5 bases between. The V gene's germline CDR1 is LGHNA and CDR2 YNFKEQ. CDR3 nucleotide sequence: TGTGCCAGCAGCCAAGATGGGCAGACCCAGTACTTC. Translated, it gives CASSQDGQTQYF.

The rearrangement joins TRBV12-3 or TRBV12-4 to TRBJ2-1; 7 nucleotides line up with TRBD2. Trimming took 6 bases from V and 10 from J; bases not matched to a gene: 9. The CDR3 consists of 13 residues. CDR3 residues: CASRMGGGGEQFF. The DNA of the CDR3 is TGTGCCAGCAGAATGGGGGGGGGAGGGGAGCAGTTCTTC.

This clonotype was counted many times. The chain's CDR3 is CASSGTNTGELFF. DNA for the CDR3: TGTGCCAGCAGTGGGACAAACACCGGGGAGCTGTTTTTT. The chain couples TRBV6-4 to TRBJ2-2; TRBD1 might be the D (5 bases). Germline-derived CDR1 and CDR2 are MRHNA and SNTAGT. V gave up 4 bases and J gave up 2 bases, with 5 bases separating them. The CDR3 is 13 residues long.

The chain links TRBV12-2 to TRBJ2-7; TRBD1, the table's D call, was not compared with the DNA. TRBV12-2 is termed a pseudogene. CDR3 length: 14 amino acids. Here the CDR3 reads CASRLADRHYEQYV. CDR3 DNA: TGTGCAAGTCGCTTAGCGGACAGACACTACGAGCAGTACGTC.

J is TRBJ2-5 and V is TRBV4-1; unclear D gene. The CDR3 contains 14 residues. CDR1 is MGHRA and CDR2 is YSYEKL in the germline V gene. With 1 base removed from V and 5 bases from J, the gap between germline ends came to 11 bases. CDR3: CASSQAARQETQYF. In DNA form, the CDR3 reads TGCGCCAGCAGCCAAGCCGCCAGGCAGGAGACCCAGTACTTC.

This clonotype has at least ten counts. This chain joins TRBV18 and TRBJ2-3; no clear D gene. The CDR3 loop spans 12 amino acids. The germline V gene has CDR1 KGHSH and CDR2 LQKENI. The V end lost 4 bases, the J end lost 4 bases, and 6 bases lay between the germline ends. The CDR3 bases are TGTGCCAGCTCACTTCCCCCAGATACGCAGTATTTT. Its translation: CASSLPPDTQYF.

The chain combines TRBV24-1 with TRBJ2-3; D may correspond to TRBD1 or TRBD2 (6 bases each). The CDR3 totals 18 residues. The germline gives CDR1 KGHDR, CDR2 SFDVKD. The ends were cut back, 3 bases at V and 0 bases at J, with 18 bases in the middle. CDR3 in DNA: TGTGCCACCAGTGATCCCAGGGGAGGACCTTTTAGCACAGATACGCAGTATTTT. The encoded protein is CATSDPRGGPFSTDTQYF.

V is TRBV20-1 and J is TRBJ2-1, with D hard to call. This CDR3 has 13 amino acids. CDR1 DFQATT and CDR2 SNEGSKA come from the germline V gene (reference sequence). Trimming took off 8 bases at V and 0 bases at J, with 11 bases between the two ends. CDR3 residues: CSSTLSSYNEQFF. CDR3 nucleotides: TGCAGTTCAACCCTTAGCTCCTACAATGAGCAGTTCTTC.

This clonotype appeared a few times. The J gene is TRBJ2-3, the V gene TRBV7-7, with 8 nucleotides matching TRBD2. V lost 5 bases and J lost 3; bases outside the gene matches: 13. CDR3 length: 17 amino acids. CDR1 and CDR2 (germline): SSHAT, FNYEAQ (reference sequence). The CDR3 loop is CASSPLGSGVVTDTQYF. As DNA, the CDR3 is TGTGCCAGCAGCCCCCTAGGTAGCGGGGTAGTGACAGATACGCAGTATTTT.

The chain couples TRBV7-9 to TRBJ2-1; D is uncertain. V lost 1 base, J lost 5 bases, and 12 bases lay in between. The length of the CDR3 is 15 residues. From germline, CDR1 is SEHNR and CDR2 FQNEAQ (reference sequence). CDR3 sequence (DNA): TGTGCCAGCAGCTTAGGGCCGCAGACTCACAATGAGCAGTTCTTC. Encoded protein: CASSLGPQTHNEQFF.

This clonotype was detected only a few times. The CDR3 here is CASSPGTGLAKNIQYF. CDR3 in DNA: TGCGCCAGCAGCCCGGGGACAGGTCTAGCCAAAAACATTCAGTACTTC. The chain combines TRBV5-1 with TRBJ2-4; 8 nucleotides align to TRBD1. Germline V gene sequence: CDR1 SGHRS, CDR2 YFSETQ. The V segment lost 4 bases and the J segment 0 bases; nucleotides outside the gene matches: 6. The CDR3 is 16 amino acids. Supplemented by reference TRBV5-1 and TRBJ2-4, the full variable domain reads KAGVTQTPRYLIKTRGQQVTLSCSPISGHRSVSWYQQTPGQGLQFLFEYFSETQRNKGNFPGRFSGRQFSNSRSEMNVSTLELGDSALYLCASSPGTGLAKNIQYFGAGTRLSVL.

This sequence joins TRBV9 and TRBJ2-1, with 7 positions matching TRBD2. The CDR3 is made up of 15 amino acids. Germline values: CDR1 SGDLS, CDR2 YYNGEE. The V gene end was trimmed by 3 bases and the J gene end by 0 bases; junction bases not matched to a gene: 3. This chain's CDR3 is CASSAGRSSYNEQFF. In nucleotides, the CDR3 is TGTGCCAGCAGCGCCGGGAGGAGCTCCTACAATGAGCAGTTCTTC.

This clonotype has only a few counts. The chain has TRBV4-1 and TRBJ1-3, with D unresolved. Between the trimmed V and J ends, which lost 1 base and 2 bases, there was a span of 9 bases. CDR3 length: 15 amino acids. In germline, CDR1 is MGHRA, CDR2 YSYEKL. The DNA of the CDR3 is TGCGCCAGCAGCCAAGGGACTCCCCCTGGAAACACCATATATTTT. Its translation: CASSQGTPPGNTIYF.

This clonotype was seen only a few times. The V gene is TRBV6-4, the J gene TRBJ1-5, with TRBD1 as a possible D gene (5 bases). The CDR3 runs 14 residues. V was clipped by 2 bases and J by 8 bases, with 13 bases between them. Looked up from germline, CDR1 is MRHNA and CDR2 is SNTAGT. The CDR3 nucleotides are TGTGCCAGCAGTGACATGGGGGGGAGGGAGCCCCAGCATTTT. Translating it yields CASSDMGGREPQHF.

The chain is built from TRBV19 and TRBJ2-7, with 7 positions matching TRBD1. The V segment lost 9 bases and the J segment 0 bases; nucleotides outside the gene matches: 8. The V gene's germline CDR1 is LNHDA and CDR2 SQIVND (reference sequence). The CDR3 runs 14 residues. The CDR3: CASTLRQGSYEQYF. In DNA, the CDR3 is TGTGCCAGCACCTTGAGACAGGGCTCCTACGAGCAGTACTTC.

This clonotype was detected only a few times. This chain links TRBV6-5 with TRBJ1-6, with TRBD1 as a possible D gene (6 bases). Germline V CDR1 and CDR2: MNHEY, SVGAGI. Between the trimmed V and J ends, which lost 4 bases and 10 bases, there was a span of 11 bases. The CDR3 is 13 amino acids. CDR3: CASSFPGESPLHF. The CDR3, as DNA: TGTGCCAGCAGTTTTCCAGGGGAGTCACCCCTCCACTTT.

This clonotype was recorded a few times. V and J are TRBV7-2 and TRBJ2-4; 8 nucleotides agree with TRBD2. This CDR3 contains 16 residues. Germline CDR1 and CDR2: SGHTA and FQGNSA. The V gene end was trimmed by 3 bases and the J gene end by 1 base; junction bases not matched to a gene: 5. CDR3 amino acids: CASSFTGGGAKNIQYF. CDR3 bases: TGTGCCAGCAGCTTCACGGGCGGGGGGGCCAAAAACATTCAGTACTTC.

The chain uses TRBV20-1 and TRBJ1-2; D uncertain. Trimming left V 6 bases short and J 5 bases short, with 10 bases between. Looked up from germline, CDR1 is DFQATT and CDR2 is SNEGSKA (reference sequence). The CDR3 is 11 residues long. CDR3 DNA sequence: TGCAGTGCCAAAGACCTATATGGCTACACCTTC. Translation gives CSAKDLYGYTF.

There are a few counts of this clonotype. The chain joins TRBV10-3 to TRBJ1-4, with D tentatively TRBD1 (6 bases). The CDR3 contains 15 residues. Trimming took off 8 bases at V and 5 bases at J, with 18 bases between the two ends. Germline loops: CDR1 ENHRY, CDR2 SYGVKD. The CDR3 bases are TGTGCCATCGGGGACAAGACCGGACCCAATGAAAAACTGTTTTTT. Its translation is CAIGDKTGPNEKLFF.

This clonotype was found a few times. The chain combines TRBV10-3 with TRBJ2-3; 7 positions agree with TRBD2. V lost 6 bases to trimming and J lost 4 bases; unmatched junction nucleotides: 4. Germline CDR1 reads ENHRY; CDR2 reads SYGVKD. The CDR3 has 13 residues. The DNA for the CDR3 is TGTGCCATCAGGAACCTAGCGGCAGATACGCAGTATTTT. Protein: CAIRNLAADTQYF.

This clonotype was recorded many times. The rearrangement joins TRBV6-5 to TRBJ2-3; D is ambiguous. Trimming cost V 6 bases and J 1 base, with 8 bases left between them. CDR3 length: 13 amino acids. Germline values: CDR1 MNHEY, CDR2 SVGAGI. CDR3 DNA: TGTGCCAGCAGCTGGGGTGGCACAGATACGCAGTATTTT. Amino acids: CASSWGGTDTQYF.

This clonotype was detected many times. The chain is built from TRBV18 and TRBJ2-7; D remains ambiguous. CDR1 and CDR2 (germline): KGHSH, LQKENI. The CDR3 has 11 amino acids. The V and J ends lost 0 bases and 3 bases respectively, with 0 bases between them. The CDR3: CASSPPYEQYV. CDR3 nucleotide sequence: TGTGCCAGCTCACCACCCTACGAGCAGTACGTC.

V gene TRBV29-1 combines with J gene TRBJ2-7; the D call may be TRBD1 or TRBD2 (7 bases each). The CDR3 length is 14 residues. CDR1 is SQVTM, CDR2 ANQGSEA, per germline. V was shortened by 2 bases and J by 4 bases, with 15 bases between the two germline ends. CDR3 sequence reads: CSVESPGGEYEQYF. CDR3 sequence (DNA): TGCAGCGTTGAATCGCCAGGGGGGGAGTACGAGCAGTACTTC.

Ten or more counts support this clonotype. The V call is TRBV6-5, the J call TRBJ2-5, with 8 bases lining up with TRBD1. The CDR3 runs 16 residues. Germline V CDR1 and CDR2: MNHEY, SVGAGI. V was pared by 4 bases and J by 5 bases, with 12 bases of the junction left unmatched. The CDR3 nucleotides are TGTGCCAGCAGTTTCGTTTTTACAGGGGGTCTGGAGACCCAGTACTTC. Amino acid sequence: CASSFVFTGGLETQYF.

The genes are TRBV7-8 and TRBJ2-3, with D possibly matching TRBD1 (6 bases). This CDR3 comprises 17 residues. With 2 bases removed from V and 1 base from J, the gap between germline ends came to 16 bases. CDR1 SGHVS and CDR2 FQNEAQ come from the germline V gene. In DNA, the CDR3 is TGTGCCAGCAGCTTAAATCGACAGGCTGGTGGCACAGATACGCAGTATTTT. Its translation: CASSLNRQAGGTDTQYF.

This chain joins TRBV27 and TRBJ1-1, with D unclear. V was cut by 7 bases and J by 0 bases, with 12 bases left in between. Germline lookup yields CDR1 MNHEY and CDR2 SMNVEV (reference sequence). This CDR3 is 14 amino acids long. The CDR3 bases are TGTGCCAGCACGGGCGGAATGATGAACACTGAAGCTTTCTTT. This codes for CASTGGMMNTEAFF.